These 13 T cell receptor beta chains were sequenced from one sample in a study of T cell responses to AZD1222 COVID-19 vaccine. The protocol was immunoSEQ multiplex PCR, while the TCRdb copy is restricted to in-frame clones and leaves out a portion. Of tens of thousands of clones listed, roughly 75% are singletons. The source material was peripheral blood, sampled on day 0 of AZD1222 vaccination. The receptors were sampled from an adult in good health.

This chain uses TRBV7-9 with TRBJ2-6, with unresolved D. The V gene lost 7 bases and the J gene lost 3 bases, with 7 bases spanning the gap. CDR1 is SEHNR, CDR2 FQNEAQ, per germline (reference sequence). The CDR3 is 13 amino acids. In DNA, the CDR3 is TGTGCCAGCACAGGTGGTGGGGCCAACGTCCTGACTTTC. Its translation: CASTGGGANVLTF.

The chain employs TRBV3-1 (or the pseudogene TRBV3-2) and TRBJ2-1; D uncertain. This CDR3 has 16 residues. The ends were cut back, 0 bases at V and 3 bases at J, with 12 bases in the middle. Per germline, CDR1 LGHDT and CDR2 YNNKEL (reference sequence). The DNA of the CDR3 is TGTGCCAGCAGCCAAGAGGAAGGCAGGATCTACAATGAGCAGTTCTTC. This codes for CASSQEEGRIYNEQFF.

V gene TRBV27 combines with J gene TRBJ1-2, with D maybe TRBD1 (5 bases). From germline, CDR1 is MNHEY and CDR2 SMNVEV (reference sequence). This CDR3 has 17 residues. Trimming took 2 bases from V and 1 from J, leaving 17 bases between them. The CDR3: CASSLTGPGQLNYGYTF. The CDR3 coding sequence is TGTGCCAGCAGTTTAACAGGCCCTGGACAACTTAACTATGGCTACACCTTC.

V usage is TRBV5-6 and J usage is TRBJ2-2; TRBD1 might be the D (5 bases). Trimming left V 6 bases short and J 3 bases short, with 18 bases between. This CDR3 comprises 16 residues. Germline V lookup: CDR1 SGHDT, CDR2 YYEEEE. CDR3 residues: CASNLDRTRYTGELFF. The CDR3, as DNA: TGTGCCAGCAACCTAGACAGAACCCGGTACACCGGGGAGCTGTTTTTT.

For this clone: Other DNA sequences in the same sample also yield this CDR3. The rearrangement uses TRBV6-5 and TRBJ1-4; TRBD1 agrees at 9 bases. CDR3 length equals 15 residues. V gave up 4 bases and J gave up 8 bases; unmatched junction bases: 8. Per the germline V gene, CDR1 is MNHEY and CDR2 is SVGAGI. The CDR3 here is CASSLSRQGDEKLFF. The CDR3 nucleotides read TGTGCCAGCAGTTTATCTCGACAGGGGGACGAAAAACTGTTTTTT.

This clone was observed once. The chain recombines TRBV4-1 with TRBJ1-4; D is perhaps TRBD1 (6 bases). The CDR3 extends over 16 amino acids. Germline CDR1 and CDR2: MGHRA and YSYEKL. V was cut by 2 bases and J by 7 bases, with 17 bases left in between. The CDR3 here is CASSQIRDTEGEKLFF. CDR3 DNA: TGCGCCAGCAGCCAAATAAGGGACACCGAGGGTGAAAAACTGTTTTTT.

This rearrangement joins TRBV15 to TRBJ1-6, with D tentatively TRBD1 (6 bases). Germline V gene sequence: CDR1 LNHNV, CDR2 YYDKDF (reference sequence). CDR3 size: 17 residues. V was trimmed by 1 base and J by 9 bases, leaving 19 bases between them. Here the CDR3 DNA reads TGTGCCACCAGCAGAGGCCTCGAGGCAGGGGTCCGTTCACCCCTCCACTTT. It encodes CATSRGLEAGVRSPLHF.

The rearrangement uses TRBV6-5 and TRBJ1-4; 10 nucleotides line up with TRBD1. The CDR3 spans 15 residues. The V gene end was trimmed by 5 bases and the J gene end by 6 bases; junction bases not matched to a gene: 6. CDR1 is MNHEY and CDR2 is SVGAGI in the germline V gene. CDR3 in amino acids: CASSTTGGGDEKLFF. CDR3 DNA: TGTGCCAGCAGTACGACAGGGGGCGGCGATGAAAAACTGTTTTTT.

V gene TRBV27 combines with J gene TRBJ2-7, with TRBD1 matching over 11 bases. The germline gives CDR1 MNHEY, CDR2 SMNVEV (reference sequence). The junction had 5 bases not matched to a gene; V was cut back by 5 bases and J by 5 bases. CDR3 length: 14 amino acids. CDR3 DNA: TGTGCCAGCAGTCCGGGACAGGGGGTCCACGAGCAGTACTTC. Its translation is CASSPGQGVHEQYF.

The chain uses TRBV3-1 (or the pseudogene TRBV3-2) and TRBJ1-1; D call uncertain. V lost 7 bases to trimming and J lost 1 base, with 7 bases between them. CDR3 length: 12 residues. Germline V gene lookup returns CDR1 LGHDT and CDR2 YNNKEL (reference sequence). Here the CDR3 DNA reads TGTGCCAGCACGGGAGAGAACACTGAAGCTTTCTTT. This codes for CASTGENTEAFF.

This chain joins TRBV7-2 and TRBJ2-1; the D gene is possibly TRBD1 (5 bases). CDR3 length: 14 residues. Trimming took 2 bases from V and 5 from J, leaving 10 bases between them. CDR1 SGHTA and CDR2 FQGNSA come from the germline V gene. The CDR3 sequence: CASSLQTENNEQFF. CDR3 coding DNA: TGTGCCAGCAGCTTACAGACAGAGAACAATGAGCAGTTCTTC.

The chain recombines TRBV27 with TRBJ2-3; 11 bases align to TRBD2. The V and J ends lost 5 bases and 4 bases, in that order; junction bases with no gene match: 11. CDR1 is MNHEY and CDR2 is SMNVEV in the germline V gene (reference sequence). CDR3 length: 17 amino acids. Here the CDR3 DNA reads TGTGCCAGCAGTCGGCGGACTAGCGGGCCGGGCCCAGATACGCAGTATTTT. This codes for CASSRRTSGPGPDTQYF.

The V gene is TRBV18, the J gene TRBJ1-1; a possible D gene is TRBD1 (5 bases). This CDR3 is 14 amino acids long. The V and J ends lost 2 bases and 0 bases respectively, with 7 bases between them. Germline CDR1 KGHSH, CDR2 LQKENI. The CDR3 DNA is TGTGCCAGCTCACCAAGGGACCTGAACACTGAAGCTTTCTTT. It encodes CASSPRDLNTEAFF.